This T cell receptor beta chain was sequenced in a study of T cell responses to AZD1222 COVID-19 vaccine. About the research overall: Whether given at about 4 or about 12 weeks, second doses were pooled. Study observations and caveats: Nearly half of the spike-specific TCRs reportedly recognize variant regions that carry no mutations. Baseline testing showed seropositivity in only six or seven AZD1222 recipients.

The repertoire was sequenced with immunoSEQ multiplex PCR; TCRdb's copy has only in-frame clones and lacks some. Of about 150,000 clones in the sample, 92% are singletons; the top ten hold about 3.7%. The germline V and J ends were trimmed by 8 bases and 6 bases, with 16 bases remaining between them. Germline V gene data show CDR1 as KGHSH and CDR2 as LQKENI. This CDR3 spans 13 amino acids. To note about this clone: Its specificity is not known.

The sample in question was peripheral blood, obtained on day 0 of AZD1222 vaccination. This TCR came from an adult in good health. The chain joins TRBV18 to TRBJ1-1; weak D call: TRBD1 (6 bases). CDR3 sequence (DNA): TGTGCCAGCGGGGGACGGGGGGCGGCTGAAGCTTTCTTT. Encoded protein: CASGGRGAAEAFF.